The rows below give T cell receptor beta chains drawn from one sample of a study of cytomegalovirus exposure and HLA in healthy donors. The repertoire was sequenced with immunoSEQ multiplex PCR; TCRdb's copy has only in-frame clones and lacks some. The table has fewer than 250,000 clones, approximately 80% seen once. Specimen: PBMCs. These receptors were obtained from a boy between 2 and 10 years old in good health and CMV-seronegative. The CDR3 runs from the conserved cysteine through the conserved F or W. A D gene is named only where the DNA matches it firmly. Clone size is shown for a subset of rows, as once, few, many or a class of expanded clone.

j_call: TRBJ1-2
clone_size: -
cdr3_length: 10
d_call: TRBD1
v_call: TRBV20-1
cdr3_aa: CSAGQGVYTF
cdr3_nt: TGCAGTGCTGGGCAGGGGGTCTACACCTTC

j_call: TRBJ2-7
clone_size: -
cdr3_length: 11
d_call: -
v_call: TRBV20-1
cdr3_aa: CSASEDYEQYF
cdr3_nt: TGCAGTGCTAGCGAGGACTACGAGCAGTACTTC

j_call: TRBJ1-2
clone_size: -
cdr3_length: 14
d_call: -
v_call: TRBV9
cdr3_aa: CASSPRQGASSYTF
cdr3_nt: TGTGCCAGCAGCCCGAGGCAAGGTGCCAGTAGCTACACCTTC

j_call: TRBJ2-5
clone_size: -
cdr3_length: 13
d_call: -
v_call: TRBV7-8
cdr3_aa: CASSLKPEETQYF
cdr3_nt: TGTGCCAGCAGCTTAAAGCCTGAAGAGACCCAGTACTTC

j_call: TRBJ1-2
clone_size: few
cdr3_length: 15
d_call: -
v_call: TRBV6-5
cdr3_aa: CASSYLTRGIYGYTF
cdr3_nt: TGTGCCAGCAGTTATCTCACACGCGGGATCTATGGCTACACCTTC

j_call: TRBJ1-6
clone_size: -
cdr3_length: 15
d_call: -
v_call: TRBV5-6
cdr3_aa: CASSPQGLGNSPLHF
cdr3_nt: TGTGCCAGCAGCCCGCAGGGGCTGGGTAATTCACCCCTCCACTTT

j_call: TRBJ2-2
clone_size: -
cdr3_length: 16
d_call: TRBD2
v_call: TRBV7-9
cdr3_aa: CASSSGTSGKDGELFF
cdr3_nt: TGTGCCAGCAGTTCCGGGACTAGCGGGAAGGACGGGGAGCTGTTTTTT

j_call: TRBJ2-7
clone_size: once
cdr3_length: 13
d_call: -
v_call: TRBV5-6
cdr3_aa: CASSLGQDYEQYF
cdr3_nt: TGTGCCAGCAGCTTGGGACAGGACTACGAGCAGTACTTC

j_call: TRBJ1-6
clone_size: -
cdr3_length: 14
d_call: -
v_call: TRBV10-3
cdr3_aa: CAISDRGADSPLHF
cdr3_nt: TGTGCCATCAGTGACAGGGGCGCGGATTCACCCCTCCACTTT

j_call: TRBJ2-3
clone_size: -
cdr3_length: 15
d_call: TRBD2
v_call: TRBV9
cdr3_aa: CASSQRGGRTDTQYF
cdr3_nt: TGTGCCAGCAGCCAAAGGGGCGGGAGGACAGATACGCAGTATTTT

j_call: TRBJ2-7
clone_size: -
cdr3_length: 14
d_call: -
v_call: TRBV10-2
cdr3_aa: CASSPERALDEQYF
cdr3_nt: TGCGCCAGCAGCCCGGAGAGGGCCTTGGACGAGCAGTACTTC

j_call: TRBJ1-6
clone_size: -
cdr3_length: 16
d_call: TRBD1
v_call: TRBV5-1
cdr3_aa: CASSQGQGARNSPLHF
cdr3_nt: TGCGCCAGCAGCCAGGGACAGGGGGCCCGAAATTCACCCCTCCACTTT

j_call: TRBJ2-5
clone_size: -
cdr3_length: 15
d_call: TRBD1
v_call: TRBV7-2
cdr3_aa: CASSLVGQTSETQYF
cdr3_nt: TGTGCCAGCAGCTTAGTGGGACAGACTTCAGAGACCCAGTACTTC

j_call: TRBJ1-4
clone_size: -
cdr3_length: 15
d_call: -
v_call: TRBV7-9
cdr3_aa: CASSQTRGHNEKLFF
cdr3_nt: TGTGCCAGCAGCCAAACCCGGGGTCATAATGAAAAACTGTTTTTT

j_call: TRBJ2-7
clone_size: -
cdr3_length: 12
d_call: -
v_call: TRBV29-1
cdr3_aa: CSVYLIGGEQYF
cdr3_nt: TGCAGCGTTTACCTCATCGGGGGCGAGCAGTACTTC

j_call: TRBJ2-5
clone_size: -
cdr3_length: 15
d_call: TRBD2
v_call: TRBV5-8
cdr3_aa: CASSLGLAGQETQYF
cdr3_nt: TGTGCCAGCAGCTTGGGACTAGCGGGACAAGAGACCCAGTACTTC

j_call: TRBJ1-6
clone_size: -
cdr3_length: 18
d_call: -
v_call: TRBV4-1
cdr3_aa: CASSQDRARGSYNSPLHF
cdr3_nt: TGCGCCAGCAGCCAAGATAGGGCCCGAGGGTCCTATAATTCACCCCTCCACTTT

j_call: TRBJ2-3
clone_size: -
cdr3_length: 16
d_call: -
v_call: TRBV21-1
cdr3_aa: CASRYVGGPREDTQYF
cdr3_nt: TGTGCCAGCAGATATGTAGGGGGCCCCAGGGAAGATACGCAGTATTTT

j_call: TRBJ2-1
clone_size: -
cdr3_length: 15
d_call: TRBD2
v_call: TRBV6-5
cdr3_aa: CASSPGLAGRNEQFF
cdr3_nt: TGTGCCAGCAGTCCTGGACTAGCGGGGCGGAATGAGCAGTTCTTC

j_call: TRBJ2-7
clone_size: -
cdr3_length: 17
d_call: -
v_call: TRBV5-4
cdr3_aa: CASSLGTPIETSYEQYF
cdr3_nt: TGTGCCAGCAGCTTGGGGACACCCATTGAAACCTCCTACGAGCAGTACTTC

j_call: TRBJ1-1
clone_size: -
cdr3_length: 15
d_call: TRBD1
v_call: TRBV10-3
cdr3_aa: CAISEFKQGDTEAFF
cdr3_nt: TGTGCCATCAGTGAGTTCAAACAGGGGGACACTGAAGCTTTCTTT

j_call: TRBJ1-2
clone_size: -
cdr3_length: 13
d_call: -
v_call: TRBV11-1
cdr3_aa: CASSGDSSYGYTF
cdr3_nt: TGTGCCAGCAGCGGCGACAGCTCCTATGGCTACACCTTC

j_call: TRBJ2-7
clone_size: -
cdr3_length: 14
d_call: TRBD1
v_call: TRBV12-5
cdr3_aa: CASGPGQGPYEQYF
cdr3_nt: TGTGCTAGTGGTCCCGGACAGGGGCCCTACGAGCAGTACTTC

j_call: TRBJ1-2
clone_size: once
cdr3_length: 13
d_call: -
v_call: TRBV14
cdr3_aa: CASSRVRVEGYTF
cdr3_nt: TGTGCCAGCAGCCGAGTCAGGGTGGAAGGCTACACCTTC

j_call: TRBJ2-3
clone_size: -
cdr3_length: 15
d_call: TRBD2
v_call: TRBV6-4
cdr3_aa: CASSDASGSTDTQYF
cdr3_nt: TGTGCCAGCAGTGACGCTAGCGGGAGCACAGATACGCAGTATTTT

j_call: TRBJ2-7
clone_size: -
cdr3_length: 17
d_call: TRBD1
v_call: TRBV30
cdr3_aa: CAWSAPHLTGIFYEQYF
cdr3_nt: TGTGCCTGGAGTGCCCCACACCTGACAGGGATCTTCTACGAGCAGTACTTC